These 15 T cell receptor beta chains originate from one sample sequenced in a study of T-cell memory formation after mild COVID-19. MiXCR was run by TCRdb on the 5' RACE reads, yielding one entry per CDR3 protein. Found here are around 250,000 distinct CDR3 sequences, under 20% of them singletons; the top ten hold 23%. The specimen sequenced was PBMCs or a T cell subset sorted from them (not recorded which). The receptors here all came from a man aged 18 to 30 who had mild COVID-19 (a few samples of this study predate the infection). Cell type and time point are not known.

The chain employs TRBV7-9 and TRBJ2-5; TRBD2 matches 7 bases. The J segment lost 6 bases and the V segment lost 2 bases, leaving 12 bases of the junction unmatched. The CDR3 is 16 residues long. Germline values: CDR1 SEHNR, CDR2 FQNEAQ (reference sequence). The CDR3 sequence: CASSLLAGASGKTQYF. For the CDR3, the DNA is TGTGCCAGCAGCTTACTTGCGGGAGCCTCCGGGAAGACCCAGTACTTC.

The rearrangement uses TRBV3-1 and TRBJ2-5; D may be TRBD2 (5 bases). In germline, CDR1 is LGHDT, CDR2 YNNKEL (reference sequence). Trimming took 4 bases from V and 7 from J, leaving 16 bases between them. The CDR3 has 14 amino acids. The CDR3 spells CASSPAEGRGTQYF. CDR3 sequence (DNA): TGTGCCAGCAGCCCCGCCGAGGGTCGAGGGACCCAGTACTTC.

The sample holds many counts of this clonotype. CDR3 sequence: CASSLASSGQGHEQYF. CDR3 in DNA: TGCGCCAGCAGCTTGGCCTCTTCCGGACAGGGGCACGAGCAGTACTTC. V usage is TRBV5-1 and J usage is TRBJ2-7; 9 bases align to TRBD1. The germline gives CDR1 SGHRS, CDR2 YFSETQ. The CDR3 has 16 residues. V shed 0 bases, J shed 5 bases, and the junction held 9 bases outside the gene matches.

This sequence joins TRBV9 and TRBJ2-3; 8 positions match TRBD2. Germline CDR1 SGDLS, CDR2 YYNGEE. CDR3 length: 14 amino acids. After removal of 4 bases from V and 4 bases from J, the junction contained 5 bases not matched to a gene. In DNA form, the CDR3 reads TGTGCCAGCAGCCCAAGGACTAGCTCAGATACGCAGTATTTT. This codes for CASSPRTSSDTQYF.

This clonotype was counted only a few times. The chain couples TRBV10-2 to TRBJ1-5, with TRBD1 matching 7 bases. V was pared by 10 bases and J by 8 bases, with 17 bases of the junction left unmatched. The CDR3 sequence is 15 residues long. CDR1 is WSHSY and CDR2 is SAAADI in the germline V gene. The CDR3 region has the DNA TGCGCCACCAGCATGGGACAGAGCCTTAGGGAGCCCCAGCATTTT. It is translated as CATSMGQSLREPQHF.

This clonotype was seen at least ten times. The chain employs TRBV20-1 and TRBJ2-1; tentative D call: TRBD2 (6 bases). The ends were cut back, 8 bases at V and 6 bases at J, with 17 bases in the middle. The germline V gene encodes CDR1 DFQATT and CDR2 SNEGSKA (reference sequence). CDR3 length equals 13 residues. Written as DNA, the CDR3 is TGCAGTCTCGGGGACTCAAACATCAATGAGCAGTTCTTC. It encodes CSLGDSNINEQFF.

This clonotype was detected a few times. The chain links TRBV2 to TRBJ2-7, with 7 bases lining up with TRBD2. This CDR3 spans 14 amino acids. CDR1 and CDR2 (germline): SNHLY, FYNNEI. The ends lost 2 bases at V and 3 bases at J; junction bases unmatched: 4. CDR3 amino acids: CASSESGGGYEQYF. The DNA for the CDR3 is TGTGCCAGCAGTGAATCGGGCGGGGGCTACGAGCAGTACTTC.

The table lists this clonotype with many counts. The V gene is TRBV27, the J gene TRBJ2-7; D is perhaps TRBD1 (5 bases). Deletions cut 6 bases from V and 2 bases from J, with 17 bases between. This CDR3 region has 15 residues. The germline V gene encodes CDR1 MNHEY and CDR2 SMNVEV (reference sequence). In nucleotides, the CDR3 is TGTGCCAGCAGCCCCAGGGCAGGCAGTCCCTACGAGCAGTACGTC. Its protein product is CASSPRAGSPYEQYV.

This clonotype was recorded a few times. J is TRBJ1-1 and V is TRBV2, with D possibly being TRBD1 (6 bases). Germline assignment: CDR1 SNHLY and CDR2 FYNNEI. V lost 5 bases and J 10 bases, leaving 26 bases between the germline ends. The CDR3 has 16 residues. CDR3 in amino acids: CASSLATRGRSVGAFF. CDR3 coding DNA: TGTGCCAGCAGTCTGGCGACGAGGGGGAGGTCCGTCGGAGCTTTCTTT.

The rearrangement joins TRBV6-2 or TRBV6-3 to TRBJ1-3; perhaps TRBD1 as D (5 bases). CDR1 and CDR2 (germline): MNHEY, SVGEGT. With 2 bases removed from V and 0 bases from J, the gap between germline ends came to 11 bases. The CDR3 totals 16 residues. The CDR3 spells CASSYRDGSSGNTIYF. CDR3 bases: TGTGCCAGCAGTTACCGGGACGGAAGCTCTGGAAACACCATATATTTT.

This clonotype appeared many times. The chain carries TRBV7-9 and TRBJ1-3; the D is unclear. The CDR3 spans 16 residues. CDR1 is SEHNR and CDR2 is FQNEAQ in the germline V gene (reference sequence). V gave up 4 bases and J gave up 4 bases, with 17 bases separating them. Here the CDR3 reads CASSSSTEAVGNTIYF. CDR3 nucleotides: TGTGCCAGCAGCTCCAGTACGGAAGCTGTAGGAAACACCATATATTTT.

This clonotype was seen a handful of times. This chain connects TRBV9 to TRBJ1-5, with 7 positions matching TRBD1. Germline V gene data show CDR1 as SGDLS and CDR2 as YYNGEE. V trimming: 3 bases; J trimming: 0 bases; junction bases outside the gene matches: 3. The CDR3 has 15 residues. Here the CDR3 DNA reads TGTGCCAGCAGCGAAACAGGGGATAGCAATCAGCCCCAGCATTTT. Encoded protein: CASSETGDSNQPQHF.

The chain has TRBV18 and TRBJ1-3, with D perhaps matching TRBD1 (6 bases). The V gene lost 4 bases and the J gene lost 2 bases, with 15 bases spanning the gap. CDR1 and CDR2 (germline): KGHSH, LQKENI. This CDR3 has 16 residues. CDR3 DNA: TGTGCCAGCTCACGAGGACAGTTGGTAACTGGAAACACCATATATTTT. Protein sequence: CASSRGQLVTGNTIYF.

The J gene is TRBJ2-1, the V gene TRBV5-1; D remains unclear. This CDR3 comprises 14 residues. CDR1 and CDR2 (germline): SGHRS, YFSETQ. The germline V and J ends were trimmed by 4 bases and 4 bases, with 12 bases remaining between them. The DNA of the CDR3 is TGCGCCAGCAGCCTGACAATCACGTACAATGAGCAGTTCTTC. It encodes CASSLTITYNEQFF.

The chain links TRBV30 to TRBJ2-3; D could derive from TRBD1 or TRBD2 (5 bases each). CDR3 length: 14 residues. CDR1 and CDR2 (germline): GTSNPN, SVGIG (reference sequence). With 8 bases removed from V and 4 bases from J, the gap between germline ends came to 19 bases. DNA of the CDR3: TGTGCCGGAGACCGAGAGGGGTATTCAGATACGCAGTATTTT. Translation: CAGDREGYSDTQYF.